These 7 T cell receptor beta chains share one sample of origin, sequenced in a study of blood T cell repertoires in COVID-19. The protocol was immunoSEQ multiplex PCR, while the TCRdb copy is restricted to in-frame clones and leaves out a portion. The sample has 150,000 or so clones, around 82% seen once; the top ten hold around 45%. The sequencing sample was made of peripheral blood. These receptors were collected from a human donor in a cohort sampled during active COVID-19.

V gene TRBV5-1 combines with J gene TRBJ2-1; 11 nucleotides match TRBD2. The germline gives CDR1 SGHRS, CDR2 YFSETQ. V lost 4 bases, J lost 8 bases, and 8 bases stayed unmatched. This CDR3 comprises 15 residues. The chain's CDR3 is CASSGVAGGWDEQFF. In DNA form, the CDR3 reads TGCGCCAGCAGCGGAGTAGCGGGAGGGTGGGATGAGCAGTTCTTC. The full variable domain, completed using reference TRBV5-1 and TRBJ2-1, is KAGVTQTPRYLIKTRGQQVTLSCSPISGHRSVSWYQQTPGQGLQFLFEYFSETQRNKGNFPGRFSGRQFSNSRSEMNVSTLELGDSALYLCASSGVAGGWDEQFFGPGTRLTVL.

This chain uses TRBV3-1 (or the pseudogene TRBV3-2) with TRBJ1-2, with no clear D. The germline V gene has CDR1 LGHDT and CDR2 YNNKEL (reference sequence). The ends were cut back, 4 bases at V and 1 base at J, with 13 bases in the middle. The CDR3 loop spans 15 amino acids. The CDR3 DNA reads as TGTGCCAGCAGCCCCCTGAATGCGGTTAACTATGGCTACACCTTC. This gives the protein CASSPLNAVNYGYTF.

The CDR3 reads CASSPPTGRNQPQHF. CDR3 nucleotide sequence: TGTGCCAGCAGCCCACCCACAGGGAGAAATCAGCCCCAGCATTTT. The chain has TRBV6-5 and TRBJ1-5, with D maybe TRBD1 (6 bases). V was trimmed by 6 bases and J by 4 bases, leaving 16 bases between them. Germline V gives CDR1 MNHEY, CDR2 SVGAGI. This CDR3 region has 15 residues.

The chain is built from TRBV3-1 (or the pseudogene TRBV3-2) and TRBJ1-1; D uncertain. V was shortened by 1 base and J by 0 bases, with 6 bases between the two germline ends. Germline V gene lookup returns CDR1 LGHDT and CDR2 YNNKEL (reference sequence). This CDR3 contains 14 residues. CDR3 DNA sequence: TGTGCCAGCAGCCAAGGGGCCCTGAACACTGAAGCTTTCTTT. This translates into CASSQGALNTEAFF.

This clone occurred many times. The chain is built from TRBV6-5 and TRBJ2-7; D possibly corresponds to TRBD2 (6 bases). V was trimmed by 0 bases and J by 6 bases, leaving 9 bases between them. Germline CDR1 reads MNHEY; CDR2 reads SVGAGI. This CDR3 has 13 residues. CDR3 nucleotides: TGTGCCAGCAGTTACTCGGAGGGGAGCGAGCAGTACTTC. Encoded protein: CASSYSEGSEQYF.

The chain recombines TRBV18 with TRBJ1-4; 10 nucleotides line up with TRBD1. CDR1 and CDR2 (germline): KGHSH, LQKENI. The length of the CDR3 is 16 residues. V was pared by 0 bases and J by 8 bases, with 6 bases of the junction left unmatched. For the CDR3, the DNA is TGTGCCAGCTCACCACCCGGGACAGGGGAAGGCGAAAAACTGTTTTTT. This gives the protein CASSPPGTGEGEKLFF. Supplemented by reference TRBV18 and TRBJ1-4, the full variable domain reads NAGVMQNPRHLVRRRGQEARLRCSPMKGHSHVYWYRQLPEEGLKFMVYLQKENIIDESGMPKERFSAEFPKEGPSILRIQQVVRGDSAAYFCASSPPGTGEGEKLFFGSGTQLSVL.

This chain connects TRBV21-1 to TRBJ2-3; TRBD2 was called by the table and not checked on the DNA. TRBV21-1 is termed a pseudogene. The CDR3 has 18 residues. CDR3 sequence: CASSKIGPEGSSTDTQYF. The CDR3 region has the DNA TGTGCCAGCAGCAAAATTGGCCCGGAGGGATCTAGCACAGATACGCAGTATTTT.